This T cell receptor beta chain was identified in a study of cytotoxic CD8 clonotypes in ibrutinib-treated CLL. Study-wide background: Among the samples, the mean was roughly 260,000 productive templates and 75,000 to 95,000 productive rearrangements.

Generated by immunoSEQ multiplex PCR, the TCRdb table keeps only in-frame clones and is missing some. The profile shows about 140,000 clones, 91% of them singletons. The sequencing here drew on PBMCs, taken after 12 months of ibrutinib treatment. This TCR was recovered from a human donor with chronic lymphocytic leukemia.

CDR3 sequence reads: CASSYSAASRYEQYF. DNA for the CDR3: TGTGCCAGCAGTTACTCCGCGGCTAGCCGCTACGAGCAGTACTTC. This chain links TRBV6-5 with TRBJ2-7; a weak D match, TRBD2 (5 bases). Trimming took off 0 bases at V and 3 bases at J, with 12 bases between the two ends. Looked up from germline, CDR1 is MNHEY and CDR2 is SVGAGI. The CDR3 covers 15 residues.